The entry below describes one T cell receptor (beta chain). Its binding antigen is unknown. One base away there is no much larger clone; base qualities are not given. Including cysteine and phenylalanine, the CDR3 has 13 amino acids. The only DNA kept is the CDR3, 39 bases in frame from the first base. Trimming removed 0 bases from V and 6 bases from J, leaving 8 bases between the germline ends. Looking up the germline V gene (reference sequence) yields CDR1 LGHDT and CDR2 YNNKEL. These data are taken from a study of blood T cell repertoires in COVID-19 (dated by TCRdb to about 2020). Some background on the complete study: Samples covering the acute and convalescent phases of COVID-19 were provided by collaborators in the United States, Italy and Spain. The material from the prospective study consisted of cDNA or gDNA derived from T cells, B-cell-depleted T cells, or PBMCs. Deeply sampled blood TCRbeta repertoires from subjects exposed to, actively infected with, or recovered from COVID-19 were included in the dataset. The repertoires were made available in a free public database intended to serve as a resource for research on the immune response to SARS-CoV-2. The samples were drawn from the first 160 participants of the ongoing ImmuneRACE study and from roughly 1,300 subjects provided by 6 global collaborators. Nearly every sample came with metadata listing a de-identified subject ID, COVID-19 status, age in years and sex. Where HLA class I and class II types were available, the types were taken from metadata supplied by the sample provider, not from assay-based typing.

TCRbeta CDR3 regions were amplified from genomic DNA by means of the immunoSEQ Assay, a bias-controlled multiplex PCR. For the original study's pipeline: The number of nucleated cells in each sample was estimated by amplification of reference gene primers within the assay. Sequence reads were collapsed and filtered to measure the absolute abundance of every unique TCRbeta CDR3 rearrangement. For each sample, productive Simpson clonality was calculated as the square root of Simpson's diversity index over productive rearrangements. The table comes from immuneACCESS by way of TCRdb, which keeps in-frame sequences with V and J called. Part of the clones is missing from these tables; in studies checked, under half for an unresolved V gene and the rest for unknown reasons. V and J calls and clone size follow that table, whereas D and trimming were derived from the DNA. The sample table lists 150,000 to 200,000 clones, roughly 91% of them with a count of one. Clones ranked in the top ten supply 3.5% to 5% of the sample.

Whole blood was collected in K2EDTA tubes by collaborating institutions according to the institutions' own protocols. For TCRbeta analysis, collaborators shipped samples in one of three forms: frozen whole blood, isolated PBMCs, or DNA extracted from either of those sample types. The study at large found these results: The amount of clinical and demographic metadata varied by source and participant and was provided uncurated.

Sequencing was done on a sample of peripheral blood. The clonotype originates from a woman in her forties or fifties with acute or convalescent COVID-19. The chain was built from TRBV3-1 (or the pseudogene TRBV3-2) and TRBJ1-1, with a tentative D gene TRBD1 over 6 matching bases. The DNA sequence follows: TGTGCCAGCAGCCAAGAGGGGGCGCCTGAAGCTTTCTTT. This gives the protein CASSQEGAPEAFF.